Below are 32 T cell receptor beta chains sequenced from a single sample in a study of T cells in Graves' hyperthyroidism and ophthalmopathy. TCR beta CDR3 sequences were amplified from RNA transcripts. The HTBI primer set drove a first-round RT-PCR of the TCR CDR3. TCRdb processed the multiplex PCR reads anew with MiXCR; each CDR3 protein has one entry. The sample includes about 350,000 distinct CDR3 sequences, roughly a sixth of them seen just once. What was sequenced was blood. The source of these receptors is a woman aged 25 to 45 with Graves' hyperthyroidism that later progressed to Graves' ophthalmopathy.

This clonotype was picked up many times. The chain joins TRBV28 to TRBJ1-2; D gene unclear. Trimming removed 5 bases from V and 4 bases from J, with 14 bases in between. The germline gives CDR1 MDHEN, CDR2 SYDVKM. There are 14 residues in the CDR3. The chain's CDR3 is CASSLYAGSYGYTF. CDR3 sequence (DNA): TGTGCCAGCAGTCTTTATGCGGGAAGCTATGGCTACACCTTC.

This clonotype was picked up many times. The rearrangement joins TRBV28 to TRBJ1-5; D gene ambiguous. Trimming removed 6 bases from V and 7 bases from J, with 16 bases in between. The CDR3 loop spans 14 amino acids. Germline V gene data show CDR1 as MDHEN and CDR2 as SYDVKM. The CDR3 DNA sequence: TGTGCCAGCAGCCACTCCTCGACGGCACAGCCCCAGCATTTT. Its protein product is CASSHSSTAQPQHF. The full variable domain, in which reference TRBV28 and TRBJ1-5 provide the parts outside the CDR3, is DVKVTQSSRYLVKRTGEKVFLECVQDMDHENMFWYRQDPGLGLRLIYFSYDVKMKEKGDIPEGYSVSREKKERFSLILESASTNQTSMYLCASSHSSTAQPQHFGDGTRLSIL.

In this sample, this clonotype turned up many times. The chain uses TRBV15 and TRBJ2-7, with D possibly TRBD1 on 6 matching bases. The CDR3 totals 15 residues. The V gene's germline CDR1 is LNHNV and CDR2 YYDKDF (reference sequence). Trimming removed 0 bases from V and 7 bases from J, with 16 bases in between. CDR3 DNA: TGTGCCACCAGCAGAGATCAATTAGGGGGTCGGGAGCAGTACTTC. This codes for CATSRDQLGGREQYF.

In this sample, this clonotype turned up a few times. The CDR3 coding sequence is TGTGCCAGTAGTCAGCGAAACGTCTACGAGCAGTACTTC. Its protein is CASSQRNVYEQYF. The chain combines TRBV19 with TRBJ2-7; no clear D gene. Germline assignment: CDR1 LNHDA and CDR2 SQIVND (reference sequence). V gave up 5 bases and J gave up 3 bases, with 11 bases separating them. This CDR3 spans 13 amino acids. Drawing the rest from reference TRBV19 and TRBJ2-7, the complete variable domain is DGGITQSPKYLFRKEGQNVTLSCEQNLNHDAMYWYRQDPGQGLRLIYYSQIVNDFQKGDIAEGYSVSREKKESFPLTVTSAQKNPTAFYLCASSQRNVYEQYFGPGTRLTVT.

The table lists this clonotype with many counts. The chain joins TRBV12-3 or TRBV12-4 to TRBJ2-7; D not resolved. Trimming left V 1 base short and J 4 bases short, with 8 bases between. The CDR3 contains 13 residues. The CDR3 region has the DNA TGTGCCAGCAGTTTAGTATACCCTTACGAGCAGTACTTC. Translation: CASSLVYPYEQYF.

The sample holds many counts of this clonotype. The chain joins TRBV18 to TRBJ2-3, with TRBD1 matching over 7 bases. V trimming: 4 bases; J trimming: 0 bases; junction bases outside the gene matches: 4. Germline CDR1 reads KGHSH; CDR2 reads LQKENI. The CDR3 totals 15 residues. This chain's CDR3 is CASSRSTGSTDTQYF. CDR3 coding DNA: TGTGCCAGCTCACGATCGACAGGGAGCACAGATACGCAGTATTTT.

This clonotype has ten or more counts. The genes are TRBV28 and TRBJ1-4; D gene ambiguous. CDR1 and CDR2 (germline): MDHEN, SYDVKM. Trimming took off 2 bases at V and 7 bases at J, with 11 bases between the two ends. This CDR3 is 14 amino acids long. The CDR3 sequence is CASSLRGLGEKLFF. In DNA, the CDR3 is TGTGCCAGCAGTTTAAGAGGGTTGGGTGAAAAACTGTTTTTT. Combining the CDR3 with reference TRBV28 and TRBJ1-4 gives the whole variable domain DVKVTQSSRYLVKRTGEKVFLECVQDMDHENMFWYRQDPGLGLRLIYFSYDVKMKEKGDIPEGYSVSREKKERFSLILESASTNQTSMYLCASSLRGLGEKLFFGSGTQLSVL.

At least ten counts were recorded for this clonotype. The CDR3: CASSLLRTGVTEQYF. CDR3 sequence (DNA): TGTGCCAGCAGTTTACTTAGGACAGGGGTCACGGAGCAGTACTTC. This chain connects TRBV28 to TRBJ2-7, with 9 bases lining up with TRBD1. Germline values: CDR1 MDHEN, CDR2 SYDVKM. Losses at the gene ends were 2 bases for V and 7 bases for J; bases not matched to a gene: 9. The CDR3 sequence is 15 residues long.

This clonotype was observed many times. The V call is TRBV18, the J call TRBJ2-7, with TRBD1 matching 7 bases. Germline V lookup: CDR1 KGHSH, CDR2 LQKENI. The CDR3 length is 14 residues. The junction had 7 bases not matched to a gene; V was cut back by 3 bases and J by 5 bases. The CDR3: CASSPTGTVDEQYF. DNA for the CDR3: TGTGCCAGCTCACCCACCGGGACAGTCGACGAGCAGTACTTC. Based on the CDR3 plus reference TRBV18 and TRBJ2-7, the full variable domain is NAGVMQNPRHLVRRRGQEARLRCSPMKGHSHVYWYRQLPEEGLKFMVYLQKENIIDESGMPKERFSAEFPKEGPSILRIQQVVRGDSAAYFCASSPTGTVDEQYFGPGTRLTVT.

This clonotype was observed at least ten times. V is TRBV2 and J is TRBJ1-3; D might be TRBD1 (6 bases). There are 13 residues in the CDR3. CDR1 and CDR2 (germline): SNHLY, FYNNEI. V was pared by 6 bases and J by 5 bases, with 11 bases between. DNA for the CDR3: TGTGCCAGCAGAGGGGGGATAAGAAACACCATATATTTT. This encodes CASRGGIRNTIYF.

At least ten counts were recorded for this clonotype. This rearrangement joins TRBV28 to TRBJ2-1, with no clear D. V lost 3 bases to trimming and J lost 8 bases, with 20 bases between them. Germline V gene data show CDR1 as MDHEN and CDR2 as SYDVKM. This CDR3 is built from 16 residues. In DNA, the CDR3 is TGTGCCAGCAGTTTCGCCAAAGATGATTCTAGAGATGAGCAGTTCTTC. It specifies CASSFAKDDSRDEQFF.

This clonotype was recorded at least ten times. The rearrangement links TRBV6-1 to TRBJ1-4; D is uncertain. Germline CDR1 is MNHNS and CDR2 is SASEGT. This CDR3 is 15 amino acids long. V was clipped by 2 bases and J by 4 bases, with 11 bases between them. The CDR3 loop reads CASSELGPSNEKLFF. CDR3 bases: TGTGCCAGCAGTGAATTAGGACCGAGTAATGAAAAACTGTTTTTT.

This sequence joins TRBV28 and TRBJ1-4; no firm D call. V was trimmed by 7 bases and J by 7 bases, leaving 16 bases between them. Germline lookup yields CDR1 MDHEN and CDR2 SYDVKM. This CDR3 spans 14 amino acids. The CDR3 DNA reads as TGTGCCAGCACCCTTGTTCATACCCCTGAAAAACTGTTTTTT. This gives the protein CASTLVHTPEKLFF. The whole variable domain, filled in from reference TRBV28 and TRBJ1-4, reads DVKVTQSSRYLVKRTGEKVFLECVQDMDHENMFWYRQDPGLGLRLIYFSYDVKMKEKGDIPEGYSVSREKKERFSLILESASTNQTSMYLCASTLVHTPEKLFFGSGTQLSVL.

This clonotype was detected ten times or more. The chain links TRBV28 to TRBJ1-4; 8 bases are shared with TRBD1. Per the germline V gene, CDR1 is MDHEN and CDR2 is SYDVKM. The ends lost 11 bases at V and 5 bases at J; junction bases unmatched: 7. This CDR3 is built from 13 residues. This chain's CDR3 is CACMDRDNEKLFF. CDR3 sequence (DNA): TGTGCCTGCATGGACAGGGACAATGAAAAACTGTTTTTT.

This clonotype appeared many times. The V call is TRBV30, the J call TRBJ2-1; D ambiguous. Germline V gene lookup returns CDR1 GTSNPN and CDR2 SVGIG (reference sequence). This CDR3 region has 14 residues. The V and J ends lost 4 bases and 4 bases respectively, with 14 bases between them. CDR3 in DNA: TGTGCCTGGAACTTCATGAGTCAGTACAATGAGCAGTTCTTC. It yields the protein CAWNFMSQYNEQFF.

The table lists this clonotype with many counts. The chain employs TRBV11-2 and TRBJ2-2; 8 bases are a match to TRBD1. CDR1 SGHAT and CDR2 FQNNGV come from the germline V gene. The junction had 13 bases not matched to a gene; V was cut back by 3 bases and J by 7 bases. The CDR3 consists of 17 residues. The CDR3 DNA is TGTGCCAGCAGCTTCTCCCCGCACAGGGGGAGTTACGGGGAGCTGTTTTTT. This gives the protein CASSFSPHRGSYGELFF.

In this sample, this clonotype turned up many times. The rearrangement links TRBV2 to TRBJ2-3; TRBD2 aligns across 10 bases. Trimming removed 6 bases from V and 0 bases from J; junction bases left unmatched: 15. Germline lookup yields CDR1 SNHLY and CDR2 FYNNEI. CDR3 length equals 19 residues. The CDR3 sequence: CASSREASGSWGSTDTQYF. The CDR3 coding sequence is TGTGCCAGCAGCCGGGAGGCTAGCGGGAGTTGGGGTAGCACAGATACGCAGTATTTT.

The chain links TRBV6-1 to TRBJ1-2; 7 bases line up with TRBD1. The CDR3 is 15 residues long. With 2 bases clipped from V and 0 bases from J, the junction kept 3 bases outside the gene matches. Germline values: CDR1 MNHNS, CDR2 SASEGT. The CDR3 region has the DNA TGTGCCAGCAGTGAAAACAGGGGATCTAACTATGGCTACACCTTC. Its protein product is CASSENRGSNYGYTF.

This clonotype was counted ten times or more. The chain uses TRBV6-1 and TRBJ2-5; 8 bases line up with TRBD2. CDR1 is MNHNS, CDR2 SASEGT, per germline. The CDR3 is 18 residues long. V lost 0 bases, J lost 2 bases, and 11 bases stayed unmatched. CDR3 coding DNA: TGTGCCAGCAGTGAAGCGCGGGCGGGACTAGGTGGGCAAGAGACCCAGTACTTC. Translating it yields CASSEARAGLGGQETQYF.

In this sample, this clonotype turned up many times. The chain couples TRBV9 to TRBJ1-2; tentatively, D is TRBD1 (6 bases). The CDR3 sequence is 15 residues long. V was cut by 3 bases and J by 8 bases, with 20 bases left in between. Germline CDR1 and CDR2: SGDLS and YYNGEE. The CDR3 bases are TGTGCCAGCAGCGGGGCTACCCCAGGGGTTAGCGGCTACACCTTC. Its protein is CASSGATPGVSGYTF.

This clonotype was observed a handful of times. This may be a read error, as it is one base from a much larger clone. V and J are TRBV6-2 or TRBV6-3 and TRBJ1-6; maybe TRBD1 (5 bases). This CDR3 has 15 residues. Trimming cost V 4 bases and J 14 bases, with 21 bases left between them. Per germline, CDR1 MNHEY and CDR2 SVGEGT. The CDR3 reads CASSLRGTEGSSLHF. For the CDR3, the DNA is TGTGCCAGCAGTTTACGGGGCACAGAGGGTTCCTCCCTCCACTTT.

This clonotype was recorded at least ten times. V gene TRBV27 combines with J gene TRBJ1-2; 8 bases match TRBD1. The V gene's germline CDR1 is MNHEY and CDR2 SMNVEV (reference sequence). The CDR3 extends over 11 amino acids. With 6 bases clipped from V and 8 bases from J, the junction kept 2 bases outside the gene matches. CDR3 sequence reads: CASRDRDGYTF. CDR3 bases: TGTGCCAGCAGGGACAGGGACGGCTACACCTTC.

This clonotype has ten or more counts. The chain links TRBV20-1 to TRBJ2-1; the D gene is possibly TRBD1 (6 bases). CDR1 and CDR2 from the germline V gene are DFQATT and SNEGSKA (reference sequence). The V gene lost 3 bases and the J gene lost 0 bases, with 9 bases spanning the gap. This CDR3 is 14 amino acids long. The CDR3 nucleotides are TGCAGTGCTAGGCAGGGGAGCTCCTACAATGAGCAGTTCTTC. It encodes CSARQGSSYNEQFF.

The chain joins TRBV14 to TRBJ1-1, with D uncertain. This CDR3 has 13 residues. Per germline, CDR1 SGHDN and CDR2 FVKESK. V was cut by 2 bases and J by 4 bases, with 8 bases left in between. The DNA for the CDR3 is TGTGCCAGCAGCCAAACCTGGGTCACTGAAGCTTTCTTT. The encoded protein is CASSQTWVTEAFF.

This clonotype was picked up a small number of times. The CDR3 is CASSPGGLSSKTQYF. The CDR3 nucleotides are TGTGCCAGCTCCCCGGGGGGGCTTAGCTCCAAGACCCAGTACTTC. The chain carries TRBV3-1 and TRBJ2-5, with 8 bases identical to TRBD2. Germline V CDR1 and CDR2: LGHDT, YNNKEL (reference sequence). There are 15 residues in the CDR3. V shed 8 bases and J 6 bases; nucleotides not matched to a gene: 14.

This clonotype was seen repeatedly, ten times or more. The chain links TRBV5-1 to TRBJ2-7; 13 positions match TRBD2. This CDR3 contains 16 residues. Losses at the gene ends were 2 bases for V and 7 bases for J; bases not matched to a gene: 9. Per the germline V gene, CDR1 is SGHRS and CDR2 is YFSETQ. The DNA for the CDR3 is TGCGCCAGCAGCTTACAGACTAGCGGGGGGCCGGGGGAGCAGTACTTC. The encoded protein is CASSLQTSGGPGEQYF.

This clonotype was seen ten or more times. For the CDR3, the DNA is TGCAGCGTTCTTCACCAGGGACACTATGGCTACACCTTC. This gives the protein CSVLHQGHYGYTF. The chain joins TRBV29-1 to TRBJ1-2; perhaps TRBD1 as D (5 bases). Trimming took 5 bases from V and 3 from J, leaving 13 bases between them. The germline gives CDR1 SQVTM, CDR2 ANQGSEA. The CDR3 totals 13 residues. Full variable domain (remainder filled in from reference TRBV29-1 and TRBJ1-2): SAVISQKPSRDICQRGTSLTIQCQVDSQVTMMFWYRQQPGQSLTLIATANQGSEATYESGFVIDKFPISRPNLTFSTLTVSNMSPEDSSIYLCSVLHQGHYGYTFGSGTRLTVV.

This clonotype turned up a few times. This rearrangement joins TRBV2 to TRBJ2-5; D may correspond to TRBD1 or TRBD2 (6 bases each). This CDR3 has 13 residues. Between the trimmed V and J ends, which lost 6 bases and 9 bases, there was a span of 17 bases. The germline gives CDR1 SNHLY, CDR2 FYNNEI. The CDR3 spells CASRSGGGEAQYF. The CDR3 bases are TGTGCCAGCAGAAGTGGGGGCGGGGAGGCCCAGTACTTC.

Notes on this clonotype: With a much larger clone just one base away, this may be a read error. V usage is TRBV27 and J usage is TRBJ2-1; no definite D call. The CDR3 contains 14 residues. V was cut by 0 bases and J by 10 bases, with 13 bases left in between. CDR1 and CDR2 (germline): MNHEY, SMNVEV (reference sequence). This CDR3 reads CASSLSLHQLEQFF. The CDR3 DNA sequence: TGTGCCAGCAGTTTATCGCTTCACCAACTGGAGCAGTTCTTC.

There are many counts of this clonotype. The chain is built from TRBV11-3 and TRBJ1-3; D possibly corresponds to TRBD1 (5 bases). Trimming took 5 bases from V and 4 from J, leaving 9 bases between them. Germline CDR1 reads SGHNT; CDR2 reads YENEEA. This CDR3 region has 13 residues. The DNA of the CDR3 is TGTGCCAGCAGCGAGGGGACCGGAAACACCATATATTTT. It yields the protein CASSEGTGNTIYF.

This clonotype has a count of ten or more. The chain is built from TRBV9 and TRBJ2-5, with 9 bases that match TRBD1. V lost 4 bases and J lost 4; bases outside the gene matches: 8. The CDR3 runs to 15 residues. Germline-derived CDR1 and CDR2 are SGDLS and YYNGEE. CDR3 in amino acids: CASSHTGGRRETQYF. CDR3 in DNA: TGTGCCAGCAGCCATACAGGGGGCCGAAGAGAGACCCAGTACTTC. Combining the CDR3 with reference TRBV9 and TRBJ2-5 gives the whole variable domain DSGVTQTPKHLITATGQRVTLRCSPRSGDLSVYWYQQSLDQGLQFLIQYYNGEERAKGNILERFSAQQFPDLHSELNLSSLELGDSALYFCASSHTGGRRETQYFGPGTRLLVL.

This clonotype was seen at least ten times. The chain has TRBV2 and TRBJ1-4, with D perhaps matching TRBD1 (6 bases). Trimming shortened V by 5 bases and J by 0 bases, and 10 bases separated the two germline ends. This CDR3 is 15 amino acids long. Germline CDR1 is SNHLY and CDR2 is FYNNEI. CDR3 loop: CASSRGQTTNEKLFF. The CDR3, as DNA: TGTGCCAGCAGTCGGGGACAAACAACTAATGAAAAACTGTTTTTT.